A selection of T cell receptor beta chains follows, all from one sample in a study of T-cell reconstitution after alpha-beta-depleted transplantation in children. A single record per CDR3 protein comes from TCRdb applying MiXCR to the PCR reads. The sample includes more than 400,000 distinct CDR3 sequences, roughly 43% of them seen just once. Sample: PBMCs, taken before TCRalphabeta/CD19-depleted stem cell transplant. These TCRs come from a girl aged 2 to 9 with aplastic anemia, due to receive a stem cell transplant. CDR3s include the opening cysteine and the closing phenylalanine or tryptophan. The order of the fields is D gene, CDR3 length, clone size, J gene, V gene, CDR3 DNA, CDR3 protein. D genes are given only for firm matches. Where a row states a size, it is once, few, many or the class of an expanded clone; other rows omit it.

D: .; length: 14; size: .; J: TRBJ2-4; V: TRBV5-5; DNA: TGTGCCAGCAGCTTGAGCAGGGGTAGAAACATTCAGTACTTC; CDR3: CASSLSRGRNIQYF
D: .; length: 15; size: .; J: TRBJ2-7; V: TRBV2; DNA: TGTGCCAGCGCTCTTAGACAGGAACGCTCCTACGAGCAGTACTTC; CDR3: CASALRQERSYEQYF
D: .; length: 13; size: many; J: TRBJ2-5; V: TRBV29-1; DNA: TGCAGCGTCCCATCCGGGTCACAAGAGACCCAGTACTTC; CDR3: CSVPSGSQETQYF
D: TRBD1; length: 14; size: many; J: TRBJ1-1; V: TRBV20-1; DNA: TGCAGTGCCCAAGGGGACAGCATGAACACTGAAGCTTTCTTT; CDR3: CSAQGDSMNTEAFF
D: .; length: 12; size: .; J: TRBJ1-2; V: TRBV29-1; DNA: TGCAGCGTTGAGACAGGTGTCTATGGCTACACCTTC; CDR3: CSVETGVYGYTF
D: TRBD2; length: 16; size: .; J: TRBJ2-1; V: TRBV15; DNA: TGTGCCACCAGCAGGACCCCAGCGGGAGGCGACAATGAGCAGTTCTTC; CDR3: CATSRTPAGGDNEQFF
D: TRBD2; length: 15; size: .; J: TRBJ2-5; V: TRBV29-1; DNA: TGCAGCGTAACTCCGGCGGGGGGGGCTGGGGAGACCCAGTACTTC; CDR3: CSVTPAGGAGETQYF
D: TRBD2; length: 16; size: many; J: TRBJ2-2; V: TRBV9; DNA: TGTGCCAGCAGCCCAGCTAGCGGGAGCCAAACCGGGGAGCTGTTTTTT; CDR3: CASSPASGSQTGELFF
D: .; length: 13; size: .; J: TRBJ2-5; V: TRBV7-9; DNA: TGTGCCAGCAGCTTAGCGGTCAAAGAGACCCAGTACTTC; CDR3: CASSLAVKETQYF
D: .; length: 15; size: .; J: TRBJ1-1; V: TRBV3-1; DNA: TGTGCCAGCAGCCAAGATGGACTCCCGAACACTGAAGCTTTCTTT; CDR3: CASSQDGLPNTEAFF
D: .; length: 15; size: .; J: TRBJ2-1; V: TRBV5-1; DNA: TGCGCCAGCAGCTCCGAAGTAGGGCCCTACAATGAGCAGTTCTTC; CDR3: CASSSEVGPYNEQFF
D: TRBD1; length: 16; size: .; J: TRBJ2-5; V: TRBV5-1; DNA: TGCGCCAGCAGCTCCCGGGACAGGGGCGTCCAGGAGACCCAGTACTTC; CDR3: CASSSRDRGVQETQYF
D: .; length: 15; size: .; J: TRBJ1-2; V: TRBV20-1; DNA: TGCAGTGCTAGTAAGGCAGCTAGGGAGGGCTATGGCTACACCTTC; CDR3: CSASKAAREGYGYTF
D: TRBD1; length: 16; size: .; J: TRBJ2-2; V: TRBV7-9; DNA: TGTGCCAGCAGCTTAAAGACCGACAGGGCAGCCGGGGAGCTGTTTTTT; CDR3: CASSLKTDRAAGELFF
D: .; length: 15; size: many; J: TRBJ2-2; V: TRBV12-3/TRBV12-4; DNA: TGTGCCAGCAGTCGGGGGACTTCGAACACCGGGGAGCTGTTTTTT; CDR3: CASSRGTSNTGELFF
D: .; length: 17; size: many; J: TRBJ1-3; V: TRBV7-9; DNA: TGTGCCAGCAGAATCCCAGACAGGTCAAACTCTGGAAACACCATATATTTT; CDR3: CASRIPDRSNSGNTIYF
D: .; length: 12; size: .; J: TRBJ2-3; V: TRBV4-1; DNA: TGCGCCAGCAGCCAAGTAGGCCTTACGCAGTATTTT; CDR3: CASSQVGLTQYF
D: TRBD1; length: 15; size: many; J: TRBJ1-1; V: TRBV5-1; DNA: TGCGCCAGCAGCGTCCGACAGGGTGGGAACACTGAAGCTTTCTTT; CDR3: CASSVRQGGNTEAFF
D: .; length: 14; size: .; J: TRBJ2-5; V: TRBV10-3; DNA: TGTGCCATCAGTGACAGGGCGGATAGAAAGACCCAGTACTTC; CDR3: CAISDRADRKTQYF
D: TRBD2; length: 13; size: .; J: TRBJ2-1; V: TRBV15; DNA: TGTGCCACCCTACTAGCGGGGGTGGATGAGCAGTTCTTC; CDR3: CATLLAGVDEQFF
D: .; length: 15; size: many; J: TRBJ1-5; V: TRBV9; DNA: TGTGCCAGCAGCGTAAATCCCAGCACCGCGCAGCCCCAGCATTTT; CDR3: CASSVNPSTAQPQHF
D: TRBD1; length: 15; size: .; J: TRBJ1-4; V: TRBV7-9; DNA: TGTGCCAGCAGCTTGGGACAGGGACCATCCGAAAAACTGTTTTTT; CDR3: CASSLGQGPSEKLFF
D: .; length: 15; size: .; J: TRBJ2-2; V: TRBV20-1; DNA: TGCAGTGCTAGAGCACAGATCCCGGGCACCGGGGAGCTGTTTTTT; CDR3: CSARAQIPGTGELFF
D: .; length: 15; size: many; J: TRBJ1-1; V: TRBV19; DNA: TGTGCCAGTAAAGGAGGGAACGCGGGGATCACTGAAGCTTTCTTT; CDR3: CASKGGNAGITEAFF
D: .; length: 15; size: .; J: TRBJ2-7; V: TRBV4-2; DNA: TGTGCCAGCAGCCTCACCGGGAGCCCAAATTACGAGCAGTACTTC; CDR3: CASSLTGSPNYEQYF
D: .; length: 12; size: .; J: TRBJ1-1; V: TRBV10-3; DNA: TGTGCCATCAAGCGGGGGTCTGCTGAAGCTTTCTTT; CDR3: CAIKRGSAEAFF
D: .; length: 14; size: few; J: TRBJ1-4; V: TRBV9; DNA: TGTGCCAGCAGCGTGGTCCAGGGCGGGGAAAAACTGTTTTTT; CDR3: CASSVVQGGEKLFF
D: .; length: 14; size: few; J: TRBJ1-1; V: TRBV5-5; DNA: TGTGCCAGCCGATATGCGAGGATGAACACTGAAGCTTTCTTT; CDR3: CASRYARMNTEAFF
D: TRBD2; length: 16; size: .; J: TRBJ2-2; V: TRBV27; DNA: TGTGCCAGCAGTCAGCGCGGACTAGCGGGAGCTGGGGAGCTGTTTTTT; CDR3: CASSQRGLAGAGELFF
D: .; length: 13; size: .; J: TRBJ2-4; V: TRBV7-9; DNA: TGTGCCAGCAGCCTACTGCCCAAAAACATTCAGTACTTC; CDR3: CASSLLPKNIQYF
D: .; length: 12; size: few; J: TRBJ1-4; V: TRBV28; DNA: TGTGCCAGCAGTTTATCCCTCCCGGAACTGTTTTTT; CDR3: CASSLSLPELFF
D: TRBD2; length: 16; size: .; J: TRBJ2-5; V: TRBV11-2; DNA: TGTGCCAGCAGCAACGGACTAGCGGGAGAAATTGAGACCCAGTACTTC; CDR3: CASSNGLAGEIETQYF
D: .; length: 15; size: few; J: TRBJ2-1; V: TRBV7-9; DNA: TGTGCCAGCAGCTTAGCGCTTTCTAGCGTCCATGAGCAGTTCTTC; CDR3: CASSLALSSVHEQFF
D: .; length: 16; size: .; J: TRBJ1-5; V: TRBV27; DNA: TGTGCCAGCAGTTTATCGGGTCGGGGGGCCTATCAGCCCCAGCATTTT; CDR3: CASSLSGRGAYQPQHF
D: TRBD2; length: 17; size: many; J: TRBJ2-5; V: TRBV5-1; DNA: TGCGCCAGCAGCCGGGCCGGGACTAGGGGGTTCCAAGAGACCCAGTACTTC; CDR3: CASSRAGTRGFQETQYF
D: TRBD1; length: 16; size: .; J: TRBJ1-5; V: TRBV5-6; DNA: TGTGCCAGCAGCAAGGACAGGGGGGATAGCAATCAGCCCCAGCATTTT; CDR3: CASSKDRGDSNQPQHF
D: .; length: 13; size: .; J: TRBJ1-1; V: TRBV30; DNA: TGTGCCTGGAGTGCCGGGGAGAACACTGAAGCTTTCTTT; CDR3: CAWSAGENTEAFF
D: .; length: 14; size: many; J: TRBJ1-1; V: TRBV12-3/TRBV12-4; DNA: TGTGCCAGCAGTGTCGGTACAGTGAACACTGAAGCTTTCTTT; CDR3: CASSVGTVNTEAFF
D: TRBD1; length: 15; size: .; J: TRBJ2-1; V: TRBV5-1; DNA: TGCGCCAGCAGAGGCGGACAGGGCTCCTACAATGACCAGTTCTTC; CDR3: CASRGGQGSYNDQFF
D: .; length: 14; size: .; J: TRBJ2-3; V: TRBV5-1; DNA: TGCGCCAGCAGCTTGGAATCTTTCACAGATACGCAGTATTTT; CDR3: CASSLESFTDTQYF
D: .; length: 15; size: many; J: TRBJ1-2; V: TRBV6-5; DNA: TGTGCCAGCAGTTACGCATTACAGGGAAGCTATGGCTACACCTTC; CDR3: CASSYALQGSYGYTF
D: .; length: 16; size: .; J: TRBJ2-1; V: TRBV7-2; DNA: TGTGCCAGCAGCGCCAGTGGTCCCGAGGTCGGCAATGAGCAGTTCTTC; CDR3: CASSASGPEVGNEQFF
D: TRBD1; length: 15; size: .; J: TRBJ2-2; V: TRBV5-1; DNA: TGCGCCAGCAGCCCTGGGACAGGGAACGCCGGGGAGCTGTTTTTT; CDR3: CASSPGTGNAGELFF
D: .; length: 12; size: many; J: TRBJ2-7; V: TRBV7-8; DNA: TGTGCCAGCAGCCAAGGACAAATAGGGCAGTACTTC; CDR3: CASSQGQIGQYF
D: .; length: 14; size: .; J: TRBJ2-2; V: TRBV28; DNA: TGTGCCAGCAGCACAGGGACCAAAGCGGGGGAGCTGTTTTTT; CDR3: CASSTGTKAGELFF
D: TRBD2; length: 16; size: .; J: TRBJ2-3; V: TRBV27; DNA: TGTGCCAGCAGTTTAGGGGCGGGAGGGCCCTCAGATACGCAGTATTTT; CDR3: CASSLGAGGPSDTQYF
D: TRBD2; length: 14; size: .; J: TRBJ2-3; V: TRBV29-1; DNA: TGCAGCGGGGTCCCGCTAGCGGGAGGAGATACGCAGTATTTT; CDR3: CSGVPLAGGDTQYF
D: TRBD1; length: 13; size: .; J: TRBJ1-1; V: TRBV20-1; DNA: TGCAGTGCTACCCTTGGACAGGGGGTAGGGGCTTTCTTT; CDR3: CSATLGQGVGAFF